In this sample, the clone carrying this TCR beta chain turned up a few times. Assay: immunoSEQ multiplex PCR; the TCRdb copy retains only in-frame clones and omits some. The sample has about 91,000 clones, roughly 71% seen once; the top ten hold roughly a tenth. The sample belongs to a study of blood T cell repertoires in COVID-19. The CDR3 length is 15 residues. Germline V gene lookup returns CDR1 MNHEY and CDR2 SVGEGT. The V end lost 1 base, the J end lost 3 bases, and 13 bases lay between the germline ends. This clonotype originated in a woman at least 80 years old with acute or convalescent COVID-19. The sequencing input was peripheral blood. The rearrangement uses TRBV6-2 or TRBV6-3 and TRBJ2-7; possibly TRBD1 for D (6 bases). The CDR3 bases are TGTGCCAGCAGTTACTACGGACAGAAATACTACGAGCAGTACTTC. Residues: CASSYYGQKYYEQYF.